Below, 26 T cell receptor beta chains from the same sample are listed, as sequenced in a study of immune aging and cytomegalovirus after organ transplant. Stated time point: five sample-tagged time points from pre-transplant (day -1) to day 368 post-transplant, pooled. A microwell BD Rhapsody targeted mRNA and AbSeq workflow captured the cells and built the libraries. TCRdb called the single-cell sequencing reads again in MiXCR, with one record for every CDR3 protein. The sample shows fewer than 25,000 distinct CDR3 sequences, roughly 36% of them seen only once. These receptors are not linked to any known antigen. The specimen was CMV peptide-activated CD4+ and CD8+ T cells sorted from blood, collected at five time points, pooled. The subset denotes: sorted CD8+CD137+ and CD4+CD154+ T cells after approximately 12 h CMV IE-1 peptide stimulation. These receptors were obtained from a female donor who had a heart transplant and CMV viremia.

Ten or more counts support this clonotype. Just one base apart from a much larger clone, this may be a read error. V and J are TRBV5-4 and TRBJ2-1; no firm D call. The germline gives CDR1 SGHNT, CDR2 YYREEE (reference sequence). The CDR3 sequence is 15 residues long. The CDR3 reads CAISPRFSRNNEQFF. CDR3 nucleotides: TGTGCCATCAGCCCGCGGTTCAGCCGAAACAATGAGCAGTTCTTC.

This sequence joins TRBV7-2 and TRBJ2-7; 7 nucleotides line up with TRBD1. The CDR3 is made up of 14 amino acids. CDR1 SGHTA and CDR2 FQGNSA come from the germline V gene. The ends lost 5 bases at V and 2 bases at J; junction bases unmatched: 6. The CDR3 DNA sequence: TGTGCCAGCAGCGCATCGACAGGGCCCTACGAGCAGTACTTC. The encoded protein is CASSASTGPYEQYF. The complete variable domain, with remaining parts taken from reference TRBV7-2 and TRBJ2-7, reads GAGVSQSPSNKVTEKGKDVELRCDPISGHTALYWYRQSLGQGLEFLIYFQGNSAPDKSGLPSDRFSAERTGGSVSTLTIQRTQQEDSAVYLCASSASTGPYEQYFGPGTRLTVT.

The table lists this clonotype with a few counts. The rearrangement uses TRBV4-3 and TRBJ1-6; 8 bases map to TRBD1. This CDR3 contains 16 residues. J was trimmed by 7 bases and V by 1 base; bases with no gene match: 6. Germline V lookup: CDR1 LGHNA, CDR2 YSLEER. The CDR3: CASSQGPGQGNSPLHF. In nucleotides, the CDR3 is TGCGCCAGCAGCCAAGGCCCCGGACAGGGAAATTCACCCCTCCACTTT.

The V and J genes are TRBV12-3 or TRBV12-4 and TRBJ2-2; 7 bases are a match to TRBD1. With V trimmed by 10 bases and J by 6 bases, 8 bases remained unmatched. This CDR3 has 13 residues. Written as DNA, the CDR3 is TGTGCCAACAGCCGACAGGGTTCCGGGGAGCTGTTTTTT. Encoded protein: CANSRQGSGELFF.

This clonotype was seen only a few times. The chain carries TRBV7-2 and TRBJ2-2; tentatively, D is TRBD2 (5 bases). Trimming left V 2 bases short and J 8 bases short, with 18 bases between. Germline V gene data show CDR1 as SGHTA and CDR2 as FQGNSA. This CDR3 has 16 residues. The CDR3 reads CASSLNGPGSGGELFF. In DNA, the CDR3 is TGTGCCAGCAGCTTAAATGGGCCGGGGTCCGGTGGGGAGCTGTTTTTT.

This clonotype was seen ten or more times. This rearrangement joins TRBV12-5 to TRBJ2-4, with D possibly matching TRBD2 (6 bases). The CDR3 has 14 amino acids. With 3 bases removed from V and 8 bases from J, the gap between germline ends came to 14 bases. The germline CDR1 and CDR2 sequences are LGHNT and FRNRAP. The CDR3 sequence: CASGLTGGVYIQYF. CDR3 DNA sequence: TGTGCTAGTGGTTTAACGGGCGGGGTATACATTCAGTACTTC.

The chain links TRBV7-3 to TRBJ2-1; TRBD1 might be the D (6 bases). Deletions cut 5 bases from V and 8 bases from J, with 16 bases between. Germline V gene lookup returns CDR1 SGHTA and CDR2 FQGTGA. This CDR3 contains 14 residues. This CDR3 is CASSQPGQNDEQFF. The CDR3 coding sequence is TGTGCCAGCAGCCAACCAGGACAGAACGATGAGCAGTTCTTC.

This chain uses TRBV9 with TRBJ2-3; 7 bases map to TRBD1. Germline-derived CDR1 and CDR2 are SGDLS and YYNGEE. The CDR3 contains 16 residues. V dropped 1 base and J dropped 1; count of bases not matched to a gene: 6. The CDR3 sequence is CASSVRDRARTDTQYF. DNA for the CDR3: TGTGCCAGCAGCGTAAGAGACAGGGCCCGCACAGATACGCAGTATTTT.

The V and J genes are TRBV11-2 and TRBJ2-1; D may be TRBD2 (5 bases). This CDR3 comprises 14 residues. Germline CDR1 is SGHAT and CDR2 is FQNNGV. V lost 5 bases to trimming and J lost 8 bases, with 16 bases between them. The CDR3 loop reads CASSGGASHDEQFF. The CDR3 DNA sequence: TGTGCCAGCAGCGGAGGAGCCAGCCACGATGAGCAGTTCTTC.

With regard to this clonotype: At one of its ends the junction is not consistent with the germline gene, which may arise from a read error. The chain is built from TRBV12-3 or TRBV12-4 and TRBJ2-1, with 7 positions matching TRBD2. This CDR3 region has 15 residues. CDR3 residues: CAGSFVDLAGNEQFF. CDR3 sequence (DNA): TGTGCCGGCAGTTTTGTCGACTTAGCGGGCAATGAGCAGTTCTTC.

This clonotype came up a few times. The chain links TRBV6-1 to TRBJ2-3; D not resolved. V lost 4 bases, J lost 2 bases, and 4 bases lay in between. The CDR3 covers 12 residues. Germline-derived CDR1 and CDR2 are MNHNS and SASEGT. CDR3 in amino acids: CASSAYTDTQYF. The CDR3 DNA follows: TGTGCCAGCAGTGCCTACACAGATACGCAGTATTTT.

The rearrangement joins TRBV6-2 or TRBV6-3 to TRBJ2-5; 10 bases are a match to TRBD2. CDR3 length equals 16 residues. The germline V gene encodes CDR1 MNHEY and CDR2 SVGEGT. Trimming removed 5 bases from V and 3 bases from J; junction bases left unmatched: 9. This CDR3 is CASSVTSSGGEETQYF. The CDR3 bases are TGTGCCAGCAGTGTTACGTCTAGCGGGGGTGAAGAGACCCAGTACTTC.

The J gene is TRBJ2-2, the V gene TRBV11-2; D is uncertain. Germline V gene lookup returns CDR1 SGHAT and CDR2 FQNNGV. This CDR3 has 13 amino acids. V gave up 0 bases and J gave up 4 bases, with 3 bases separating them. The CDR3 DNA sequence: TGTGCCAGCAGCTTAGAGCCCACCGGGGAGCTGTTTTTT. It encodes CASSLEPTGELFF.

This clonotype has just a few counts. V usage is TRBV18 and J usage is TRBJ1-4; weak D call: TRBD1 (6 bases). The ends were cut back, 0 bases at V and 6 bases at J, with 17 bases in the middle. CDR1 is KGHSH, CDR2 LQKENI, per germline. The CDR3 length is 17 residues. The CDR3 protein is CASSPPRDGGRDEKLFF. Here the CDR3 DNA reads TGTGCCAGCTCACCACCCAGAGACGGGGGGCGCGATGAAAAACTGTTTTTT.

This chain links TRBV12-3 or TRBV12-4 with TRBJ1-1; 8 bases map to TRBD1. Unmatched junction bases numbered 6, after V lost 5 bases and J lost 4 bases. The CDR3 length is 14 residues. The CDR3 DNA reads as TGTGCCAGCAGTCAACGGACAGGGTTCACTGAAGCTTTCTTT. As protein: CASSQRTGFTEAFF.

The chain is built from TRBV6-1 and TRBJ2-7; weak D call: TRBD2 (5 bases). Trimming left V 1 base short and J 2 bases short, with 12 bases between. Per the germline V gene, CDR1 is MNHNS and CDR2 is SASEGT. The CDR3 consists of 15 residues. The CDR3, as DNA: TGTGCCAGCAGTGAAGTAGGACTGTCCGCCTACGAGCAGTACTTC. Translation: CASSEVGLSAYEQYF.

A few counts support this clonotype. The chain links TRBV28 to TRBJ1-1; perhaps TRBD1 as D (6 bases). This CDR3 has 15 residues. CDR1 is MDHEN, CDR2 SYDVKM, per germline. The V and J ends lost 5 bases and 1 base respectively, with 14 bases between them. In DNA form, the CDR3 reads TGTGCCAGCAGTCCAAGGACAGTTGGGAACACTGAAGCTTTCTTT. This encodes CASSPRTVGNTEAFF.

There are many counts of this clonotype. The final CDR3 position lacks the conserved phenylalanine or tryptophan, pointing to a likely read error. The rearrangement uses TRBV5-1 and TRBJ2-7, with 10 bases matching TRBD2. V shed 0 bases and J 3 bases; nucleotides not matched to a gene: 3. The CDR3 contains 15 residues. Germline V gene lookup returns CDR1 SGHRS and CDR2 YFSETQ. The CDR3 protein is CASSLAASGGYEQYC. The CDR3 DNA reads TGCGCCAGCAGCTTGGCCGCTAGCGGGGGCTACGAGCAGTACTGC.

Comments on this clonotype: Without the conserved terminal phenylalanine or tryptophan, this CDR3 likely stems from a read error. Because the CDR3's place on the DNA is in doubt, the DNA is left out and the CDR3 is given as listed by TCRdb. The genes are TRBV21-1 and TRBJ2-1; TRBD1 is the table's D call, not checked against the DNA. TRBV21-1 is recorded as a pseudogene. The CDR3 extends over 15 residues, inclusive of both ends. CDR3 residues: CASSKRDSPYNEQFY.

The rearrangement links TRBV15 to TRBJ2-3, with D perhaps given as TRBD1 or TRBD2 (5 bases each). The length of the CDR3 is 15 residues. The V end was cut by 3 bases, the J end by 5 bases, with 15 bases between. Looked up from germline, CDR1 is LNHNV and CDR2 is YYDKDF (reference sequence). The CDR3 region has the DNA TGTGCCACCAGCAGGTCACTAGGGGATGGAGATACGCAGTATTTT. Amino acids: CATSRSLGDGDTQYF. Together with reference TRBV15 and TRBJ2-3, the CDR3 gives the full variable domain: DAMVIQNPRYQVTQFGKPVTLSCSQTLNHNVMYWYQQKSSQAPKLLFHYYDKDFNNEADTPDNFQSRRPNTSFCFLDIRSPGLGDTAMYLCATSRSLGDGDTQYFGPGTRLTVL.

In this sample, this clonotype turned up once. The CDR3 region is CASRPGAANEKLFF. As DNA, the CDR3 is TGCGCCAGCCGACCCGGGGCAGCGAATGAAAAACTGTTTTTT. The genes are TRBV5-1 and TRBJ1-4; D is possibly TRBD1 (5 bases). Trimming cost V 7 bases and J 5 bases, with 15 bases left between them. Per the germline V gene, CDR1 is SGHRS and CDR2 is YFSETQ. The CDR3 spans 14 residues.

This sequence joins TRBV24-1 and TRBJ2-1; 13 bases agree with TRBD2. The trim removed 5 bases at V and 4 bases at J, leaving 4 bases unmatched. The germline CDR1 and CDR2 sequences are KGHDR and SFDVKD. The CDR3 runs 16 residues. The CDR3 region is CATSAMGLAGYNEQFF. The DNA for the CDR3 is TGTGCCACCAGTGCTATGGGACTAGCGGGATACAATGAGCAGTTCTTC.

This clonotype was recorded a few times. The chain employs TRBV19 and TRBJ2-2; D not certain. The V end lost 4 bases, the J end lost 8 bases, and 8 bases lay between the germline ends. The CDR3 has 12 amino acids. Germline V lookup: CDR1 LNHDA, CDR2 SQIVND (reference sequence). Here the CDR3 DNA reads TGTGCCAGTAGTACAAGGCTTGGGGAGCTGTTTTTT. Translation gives CASSTRLGELFF.

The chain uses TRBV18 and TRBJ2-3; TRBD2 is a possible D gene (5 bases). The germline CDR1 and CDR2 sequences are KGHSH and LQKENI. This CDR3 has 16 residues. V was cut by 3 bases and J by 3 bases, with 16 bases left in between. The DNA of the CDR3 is TGTGCCAGCTCACCGTCTCTAGCTTTAGGGACAGATACGCAGTATTTT. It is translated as CASSPSLALGTDTQYF.

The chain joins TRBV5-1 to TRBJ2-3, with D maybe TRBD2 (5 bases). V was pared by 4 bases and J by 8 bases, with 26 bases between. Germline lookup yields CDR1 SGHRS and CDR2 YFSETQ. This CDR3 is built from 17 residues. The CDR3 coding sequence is TGCGCCAGCAGCGTCGCTATTGACGCGGTTAGCGCGGTTACGCAGTATTTT. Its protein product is CASSVAIDAVSAVTQYF.

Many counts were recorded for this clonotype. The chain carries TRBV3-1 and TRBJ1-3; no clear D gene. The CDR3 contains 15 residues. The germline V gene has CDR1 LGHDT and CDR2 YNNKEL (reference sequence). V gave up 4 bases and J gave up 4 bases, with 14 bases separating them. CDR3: CASSRGQSAGNTIYF. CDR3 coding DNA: TGTGCCAGCAGCCGAGGGCAGTCTGCCGGAAACACCATATATTTT.